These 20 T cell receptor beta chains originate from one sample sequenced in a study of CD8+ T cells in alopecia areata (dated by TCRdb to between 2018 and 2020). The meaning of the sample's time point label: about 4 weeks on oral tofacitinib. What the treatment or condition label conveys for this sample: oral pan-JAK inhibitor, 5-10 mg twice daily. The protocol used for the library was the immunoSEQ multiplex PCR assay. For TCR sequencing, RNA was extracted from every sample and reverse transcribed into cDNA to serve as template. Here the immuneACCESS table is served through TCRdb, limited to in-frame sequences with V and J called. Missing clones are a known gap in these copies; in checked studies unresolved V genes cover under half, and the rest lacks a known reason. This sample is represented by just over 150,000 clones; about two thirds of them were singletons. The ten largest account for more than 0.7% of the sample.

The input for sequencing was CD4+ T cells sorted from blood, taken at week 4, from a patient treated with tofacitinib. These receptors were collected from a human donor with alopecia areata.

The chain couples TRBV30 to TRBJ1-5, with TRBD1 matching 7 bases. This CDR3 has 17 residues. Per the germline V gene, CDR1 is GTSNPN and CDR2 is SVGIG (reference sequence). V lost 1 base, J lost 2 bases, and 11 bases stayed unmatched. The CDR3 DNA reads TGTGCCTGGAGTGCCAGGGGACAGCGCGTAGGCAATCAGCCCCAGCATTTT. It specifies CAWSARGQRVGNQPQHF.

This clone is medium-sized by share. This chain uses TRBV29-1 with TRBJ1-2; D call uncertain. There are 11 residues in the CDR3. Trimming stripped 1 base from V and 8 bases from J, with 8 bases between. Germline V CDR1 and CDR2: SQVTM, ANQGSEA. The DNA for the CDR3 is TGCAGCGTTGAAGGCGCGGACGGCTACACCTTC. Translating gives CSVEGADGYTF. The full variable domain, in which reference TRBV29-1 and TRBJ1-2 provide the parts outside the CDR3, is SAVISQKPSRDICQRGTSLTIQCQVDSQVTMMFWYRQQPGQSLTLIATANQGSEATYESGFVIDKFPISRPNLTFSTLTVSNMSPEDSSIYLCSVEGADGYTFGSGTRLTVV.

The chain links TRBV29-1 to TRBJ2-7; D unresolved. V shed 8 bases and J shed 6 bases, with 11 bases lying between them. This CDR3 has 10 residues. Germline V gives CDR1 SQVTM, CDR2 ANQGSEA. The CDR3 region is CSPEDLEQYF. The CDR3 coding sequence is TGCAGCCCCGAGGACCTCGAGCAGTACTTC.

This CDR3 reads CASSSPRGGGYGYTF. DNA of the CDR3: TGTGCCAGCAGTTCCCCCCGGGGAGGAGGGTATGGCTACACCTTC. V is TRBV6-5 and J is TRBJ1-2; D is unresolved. This CDR3 comprises 15 residues. V was shortened by 4 bases and J by 5 bases, with 17 bases between the two germline ends. Germline CDR1 MNHEY, CDR2 SVGAGI.

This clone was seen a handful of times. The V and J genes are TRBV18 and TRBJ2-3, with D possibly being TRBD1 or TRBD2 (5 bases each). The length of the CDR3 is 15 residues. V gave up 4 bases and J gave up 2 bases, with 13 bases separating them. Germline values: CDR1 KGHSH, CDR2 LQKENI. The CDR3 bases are TGTGCCAGCTCACGTCAGGGAGATTTCACAGATACGCAGTATTTT. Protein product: CASSRQGDFTDTQYF.

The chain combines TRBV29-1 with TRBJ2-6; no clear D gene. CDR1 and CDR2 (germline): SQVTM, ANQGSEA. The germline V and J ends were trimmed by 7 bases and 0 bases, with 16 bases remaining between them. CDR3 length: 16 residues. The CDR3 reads CSATTEVGSGANVLTF. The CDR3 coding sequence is TGCAGCGCTACGACCGAGGTGGGCTCTGGGGCCAACGTCCTGACTTTC.

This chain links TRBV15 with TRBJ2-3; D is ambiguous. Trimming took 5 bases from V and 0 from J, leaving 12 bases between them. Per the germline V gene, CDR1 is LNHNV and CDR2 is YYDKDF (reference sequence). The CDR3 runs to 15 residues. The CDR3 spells CATSPRIPSTDTQYF. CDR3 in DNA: TGTGCCACCAGCCCAAGGATTCCTAGCACAGATACGCAGTATTTT.

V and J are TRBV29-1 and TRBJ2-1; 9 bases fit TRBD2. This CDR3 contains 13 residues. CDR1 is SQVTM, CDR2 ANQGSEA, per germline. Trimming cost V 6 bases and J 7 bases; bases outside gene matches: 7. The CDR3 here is CSVRAGGANEQFF. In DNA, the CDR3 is TGCAGCGTAAGAGCGGGGGGTGCGAATGAGCAGTTCTTC.

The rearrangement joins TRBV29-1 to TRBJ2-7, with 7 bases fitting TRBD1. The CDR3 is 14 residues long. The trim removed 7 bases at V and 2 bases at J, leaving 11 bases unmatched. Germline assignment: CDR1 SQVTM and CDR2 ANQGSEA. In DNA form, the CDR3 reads TGCAGCGCCTGCTCCGGCAGGGGGACCTACGAGCAGTACTTC. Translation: CSACSGRGTYEQYF.

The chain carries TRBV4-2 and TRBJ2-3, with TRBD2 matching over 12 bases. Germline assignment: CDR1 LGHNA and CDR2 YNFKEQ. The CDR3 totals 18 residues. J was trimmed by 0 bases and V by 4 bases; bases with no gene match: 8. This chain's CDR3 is CASSLGLAGMSSTDTQYF. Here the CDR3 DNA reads TGTGCCAGCAGCCTCGGACTAGCGGGGATGTCTAGCACAGATACGCAGTATTTT.

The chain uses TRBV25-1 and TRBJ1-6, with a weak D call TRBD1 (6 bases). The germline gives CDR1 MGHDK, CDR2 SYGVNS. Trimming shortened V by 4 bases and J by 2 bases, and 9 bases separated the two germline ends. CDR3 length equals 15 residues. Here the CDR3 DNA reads TGTGCCAGCAGTGCCCGGGACACCTATAATTCACCCCTCCACTTT. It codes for CASSARDTYNSPLHF. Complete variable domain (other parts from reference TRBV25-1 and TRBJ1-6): EADIYQTPRYLVIGTGKKITLECSQTMGHDKMYWYQQDPGMELHLIHYSYGVNSTEKGDLSSESTVSRIRTEHFPLTLESARPSHTSQYLCASSARDTYNSPLHFGNGTRLTVT.

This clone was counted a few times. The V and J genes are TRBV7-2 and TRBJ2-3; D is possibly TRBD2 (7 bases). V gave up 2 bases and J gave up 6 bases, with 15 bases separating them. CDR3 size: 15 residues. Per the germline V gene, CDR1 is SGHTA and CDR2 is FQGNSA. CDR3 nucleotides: TGTGCCAGCAGCTTAACGCGGGGGCCTCGGGATACGCAGTATTTT. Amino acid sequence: CASSLTRGPRDTQYF.

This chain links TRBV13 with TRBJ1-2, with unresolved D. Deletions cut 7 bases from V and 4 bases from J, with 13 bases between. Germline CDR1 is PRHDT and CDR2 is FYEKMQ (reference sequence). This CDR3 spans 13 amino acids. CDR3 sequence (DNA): TGTGCCAGCACGAGGAGAGGGCCCTATGGCTACACCTTC. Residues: CASTRRGPYGYTF.

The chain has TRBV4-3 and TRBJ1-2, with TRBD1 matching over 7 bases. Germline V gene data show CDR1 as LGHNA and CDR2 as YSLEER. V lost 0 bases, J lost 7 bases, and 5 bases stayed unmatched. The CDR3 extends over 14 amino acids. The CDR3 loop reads CASSQDDRAGGYTF. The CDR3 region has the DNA TGCGCCAGCAGCCAAGATGACAGGGCCGGTGGCTACACCTTC.

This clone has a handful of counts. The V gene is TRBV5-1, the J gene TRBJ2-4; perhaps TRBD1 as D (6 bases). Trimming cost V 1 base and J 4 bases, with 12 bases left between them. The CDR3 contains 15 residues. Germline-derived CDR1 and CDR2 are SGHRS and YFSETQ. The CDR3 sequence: CASSLMDGQKNIQYF. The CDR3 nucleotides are TGCGCCAGCAGCTTGATGGACGGACAGAAAAACATTCAGTACTTC.

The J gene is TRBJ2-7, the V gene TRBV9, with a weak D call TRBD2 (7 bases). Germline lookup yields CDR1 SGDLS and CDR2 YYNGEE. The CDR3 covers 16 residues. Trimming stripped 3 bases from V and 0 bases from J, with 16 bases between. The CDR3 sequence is CASSAGGGGTSYEQYF. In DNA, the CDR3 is TGTGCCAGCAGCGCTGGGGGCGGGGGAACCTCCTACGAGCAGTACTTC.

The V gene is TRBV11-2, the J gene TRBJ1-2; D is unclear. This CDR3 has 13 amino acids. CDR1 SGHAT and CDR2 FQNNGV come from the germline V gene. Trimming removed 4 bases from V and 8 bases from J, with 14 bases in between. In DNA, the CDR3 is TGTGCCAGCAGCTACGGACCTACTGAGGGCTACACCTTC. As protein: CASSYGPTEGYTF. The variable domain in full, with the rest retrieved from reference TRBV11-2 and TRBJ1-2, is EAGVAQSPRYKIIEKRQSVAFWCNPISGHATLYWYQQILGQGPKLLIQFQNNGVVDDSQLPKDRFSAERLKGVDSTLKIQPAKLEDSAVYLCASSYGPTEGYTFGSGTRLTVV.

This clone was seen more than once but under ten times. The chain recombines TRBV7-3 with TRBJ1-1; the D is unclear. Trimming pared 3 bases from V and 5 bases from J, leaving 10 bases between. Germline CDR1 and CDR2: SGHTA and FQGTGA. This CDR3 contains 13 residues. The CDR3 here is CASSFKRETEAFF. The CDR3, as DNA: TGTGCCAGCAGCTTTAAAAGGGAGACTGAAGCTTTCTTT.

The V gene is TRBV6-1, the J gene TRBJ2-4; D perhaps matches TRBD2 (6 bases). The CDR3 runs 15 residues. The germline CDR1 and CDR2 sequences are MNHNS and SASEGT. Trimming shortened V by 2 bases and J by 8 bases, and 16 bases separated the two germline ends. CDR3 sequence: CASSEFWGTAYIQYF. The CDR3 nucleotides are TGTGCCAGCAGTGAATTTTGGGGGACTGCGTACATTCAGTACTTC.

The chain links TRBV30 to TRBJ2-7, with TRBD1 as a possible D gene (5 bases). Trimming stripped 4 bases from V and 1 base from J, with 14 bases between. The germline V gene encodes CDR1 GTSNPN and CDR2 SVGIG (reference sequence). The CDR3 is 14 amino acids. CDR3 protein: CAWTSKGNSYEQYF. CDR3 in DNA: TGTGCCTGGACTTCGAAGGGGAATTCCTACGAGCAGTACTTC.